This T cell receptor beta chain appears in the sequencing data of a study of T cell clonality in common variable immunodeficiency. Overall study results and limits: In common variable immunodeficiency, TCR beta chains reportedly carried fewer deletions and N-nucleotide insertions. What drives increased CVID clonality needs T cell subpopulation sequencing.

Sequencing input was equivalent genomic DNA from CVID and controls. Method: immunoSEQ multiplex PCR; TCRdb's copy keeps in-frame clones and lacks some. The table lists 40,000 to 45,000 clones, with no singletons. This clone was counted ten times or more. What it binds is unknown. The CDR3 end is not reached by the read, which stops 3 residues before it; the germline J gene fills it in. Germline CDR1 SGHTA, CDR2 FQGTGA. V was trimmed by 5 bases and J by 0 bases, leaving 11 bases between them. There are 15 residues in the CDR3. Sequencing was carried out using peripheral blood mononuclear cells. The chain links TRBV7-3 to TRBJ2-1; D possibly corresponds to TRBD1 (5 bases). The TCR sequence derives from a person between 18 and 69 years old in good health. The CDR3 sequence: CASSIDRSSYNEQFF. The DNA read from the CDR3 is TGTGCCAGCAGCATAGACAGATCCTCCTACAATGAG. The full variable domain, rest sourced from reference TRBV7-3 and TRBJ2-1, is GAGVSQTPSNKVTEKGKYVELRCDPISGHTALYWYRQSLGQGPEFLIYFQGTGAADDSGLPNDRFFAVRPEGSVSTLKIQRTERGDSAVYLCASSIDRSSYNEQFFGPGTRLTVL.